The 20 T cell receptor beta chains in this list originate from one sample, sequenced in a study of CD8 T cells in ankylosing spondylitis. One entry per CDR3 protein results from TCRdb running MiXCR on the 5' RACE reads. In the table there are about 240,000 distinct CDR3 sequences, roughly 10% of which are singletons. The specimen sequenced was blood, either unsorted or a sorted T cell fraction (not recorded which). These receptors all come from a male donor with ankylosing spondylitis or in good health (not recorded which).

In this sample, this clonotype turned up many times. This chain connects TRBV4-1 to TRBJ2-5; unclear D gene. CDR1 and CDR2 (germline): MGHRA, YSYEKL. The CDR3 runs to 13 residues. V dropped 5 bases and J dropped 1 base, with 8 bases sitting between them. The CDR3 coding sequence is TGCGCCAGCAGCGCAGAAAGCCAAGAGACCCAGTACTTC. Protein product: CASSAESQETQYF.

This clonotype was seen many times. CDR3 in amino acids: CASSLRTGEDEQYF. The DNA of the CDR3 is TGCGCCAGCAGCCTGCGGACAGGGGAGGACGAGCAGTACTTC. The chain joins TRBV5-1 to TRBJ2-7; TRBD1 matches 9 bases. In germline, CDR1 is SGHRS, CDR2 YFSETQ. The CDR3 has 14 amino acids. The V and J ends lost 4 bases and 5 bases, in that order; junction bases with no gene match: 7.

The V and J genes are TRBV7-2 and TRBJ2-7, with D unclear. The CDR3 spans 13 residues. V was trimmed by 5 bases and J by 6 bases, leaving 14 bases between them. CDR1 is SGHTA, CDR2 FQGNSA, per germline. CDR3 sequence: CASSMQSEGEQYF. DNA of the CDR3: TGTGCCAGCAGCATGCAGTCCGAAGGCGAGCAGTACTTC.

CDR3 sequence (DNA): TGTGCCAGCAGCCCCTCCCTTGGAGCCGGGCGCTCTGGGGAGCTGTTTTTT. It codes for CASSPSLGAGRSGELFF. The chain links TRBV14 to TRBJ2-2; D gene unclear. Per germline, CDR1 SGHDN and CDR2 FVKESK. The length of the CDR3 is 17 residues. V was shortened by 4 bases and J by 8 bases, with 23 bases between the two germline ends.

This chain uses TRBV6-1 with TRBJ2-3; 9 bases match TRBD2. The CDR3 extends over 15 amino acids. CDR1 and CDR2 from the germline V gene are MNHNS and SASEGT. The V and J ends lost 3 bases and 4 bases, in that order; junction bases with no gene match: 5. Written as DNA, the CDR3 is TGTGCCAGCAGTGAGGCTAGCGGGATCCCAGATACGCAGTATTTT. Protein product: CASSEASGIPDTQYF.

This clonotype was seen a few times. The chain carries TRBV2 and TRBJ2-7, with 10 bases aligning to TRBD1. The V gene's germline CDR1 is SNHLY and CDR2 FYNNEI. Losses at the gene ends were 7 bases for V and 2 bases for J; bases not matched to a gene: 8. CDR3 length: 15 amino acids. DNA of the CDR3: TGTGCCAGCATCCGGATGGGGACAGGGGCCTACGAGCAGTACTTC. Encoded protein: CASIRMGTGAYEQYF.

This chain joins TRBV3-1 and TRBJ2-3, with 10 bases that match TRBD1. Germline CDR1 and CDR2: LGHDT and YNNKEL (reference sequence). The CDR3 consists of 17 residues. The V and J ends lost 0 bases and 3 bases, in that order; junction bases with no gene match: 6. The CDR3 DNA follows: TGTGCCAGCAGCCAAGAAAGGACAGGGGGTTTTACAGATACGCAGTATTTT. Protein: CASSQERTGGFTDTQYF.

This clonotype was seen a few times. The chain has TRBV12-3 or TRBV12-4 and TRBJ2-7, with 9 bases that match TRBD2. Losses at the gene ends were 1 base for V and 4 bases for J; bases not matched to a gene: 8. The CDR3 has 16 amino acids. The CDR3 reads CASSLEAGGPGYEQYF. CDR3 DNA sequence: TGTGCCAGCAGTTTAGAGGCGGGAGGGCCCGGGTACGAGCAGTACTTC.

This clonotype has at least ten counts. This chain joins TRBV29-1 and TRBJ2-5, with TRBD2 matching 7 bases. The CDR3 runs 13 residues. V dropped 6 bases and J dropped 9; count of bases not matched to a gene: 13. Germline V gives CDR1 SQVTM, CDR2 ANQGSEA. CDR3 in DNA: TGCAGCGTGAGCGGGGCCTTCCCTGAGGCCCAGTACTTC. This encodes CSVSGAFPEAQYF.

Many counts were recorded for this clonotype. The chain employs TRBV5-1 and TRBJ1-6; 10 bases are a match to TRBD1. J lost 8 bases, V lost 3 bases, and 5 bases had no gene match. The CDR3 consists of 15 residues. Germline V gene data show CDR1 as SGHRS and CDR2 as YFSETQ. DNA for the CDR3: TGCGCCAGCAGCTACCGGGACAGGGGTTATTCACCCCTCCACTTT. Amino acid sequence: CASSYRDRGYSPLHF.

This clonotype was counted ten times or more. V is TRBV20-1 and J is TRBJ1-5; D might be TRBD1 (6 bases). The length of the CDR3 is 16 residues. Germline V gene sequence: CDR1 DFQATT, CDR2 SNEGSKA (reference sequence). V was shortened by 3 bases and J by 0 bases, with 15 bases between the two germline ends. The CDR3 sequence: CSASSGGQYSNQPQHF. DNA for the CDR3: TGCAGTGCTAGCTCGGGCGGACAGTATAGCAATCAGCCCCAGCATTTT.

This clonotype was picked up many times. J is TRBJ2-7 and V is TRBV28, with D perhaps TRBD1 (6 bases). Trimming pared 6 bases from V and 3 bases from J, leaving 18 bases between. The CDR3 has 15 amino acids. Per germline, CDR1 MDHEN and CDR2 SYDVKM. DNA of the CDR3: TGTGCCAGCAGCCTGCTCCCGGACAGCAGCTACGAGCAGTACTTC. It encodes CASSLLPDSSYEQYF.

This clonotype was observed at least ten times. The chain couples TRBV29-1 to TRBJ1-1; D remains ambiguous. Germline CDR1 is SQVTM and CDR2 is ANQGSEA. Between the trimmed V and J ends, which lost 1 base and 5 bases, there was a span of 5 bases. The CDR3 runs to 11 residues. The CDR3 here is CSVEAGTEAFF. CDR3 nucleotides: TGCAGCGTTGAAGCGGGGACTGAAGCTTTCTTT. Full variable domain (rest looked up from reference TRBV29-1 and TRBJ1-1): SAVISQKPSRDICQRGTSLTIQCQVDSQVTMMFWYRQQPGQSLTLIATANQGSEATYESGFVIDKFPISRPNLTFSTLTVSNMSPEDSSIYLCSVEAGTEAFFGQGTRLTVV.

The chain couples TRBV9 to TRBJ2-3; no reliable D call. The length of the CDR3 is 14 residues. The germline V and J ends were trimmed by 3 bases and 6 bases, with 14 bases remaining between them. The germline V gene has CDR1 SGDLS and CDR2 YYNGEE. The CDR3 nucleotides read TGTGCCAGCAGCGCGGACCCTGACACGGATACGCAGTATTTT. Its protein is CASSADPDTDTQYF.

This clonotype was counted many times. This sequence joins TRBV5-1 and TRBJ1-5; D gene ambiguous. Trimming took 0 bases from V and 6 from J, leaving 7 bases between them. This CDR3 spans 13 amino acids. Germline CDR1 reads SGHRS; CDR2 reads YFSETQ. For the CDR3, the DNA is TGCGCCAGCAGCTTGGCCTCCGGTCAGCCCCAGCATTTT. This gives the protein CASSLASGQPQHF.

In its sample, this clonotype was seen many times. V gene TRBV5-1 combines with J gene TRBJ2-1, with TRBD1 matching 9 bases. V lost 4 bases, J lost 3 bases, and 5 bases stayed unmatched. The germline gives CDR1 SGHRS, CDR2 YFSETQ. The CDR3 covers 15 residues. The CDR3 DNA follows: TGCGCCAGCAGCCCGGGACAGGGATTCTACAATGAGCAGTTCTTC. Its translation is CASSPGQGFYNEQFF.

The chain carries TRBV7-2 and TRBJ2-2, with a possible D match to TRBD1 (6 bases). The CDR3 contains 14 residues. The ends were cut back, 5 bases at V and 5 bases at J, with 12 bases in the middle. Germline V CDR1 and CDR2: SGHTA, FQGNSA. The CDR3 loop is CASSVQQGTGELFF. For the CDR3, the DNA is TGTGCCAGCAGCGTCCAACAGGGAACCGGGGAGCTGTTTTTT.

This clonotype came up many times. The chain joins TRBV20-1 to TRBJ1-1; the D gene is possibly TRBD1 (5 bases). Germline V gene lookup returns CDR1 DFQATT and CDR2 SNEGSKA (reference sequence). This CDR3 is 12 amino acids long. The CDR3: CRASTGNTEAFF. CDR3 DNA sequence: TGCAGAGCCTCAACAGGGAACACTGAAGCTTTCTTT.

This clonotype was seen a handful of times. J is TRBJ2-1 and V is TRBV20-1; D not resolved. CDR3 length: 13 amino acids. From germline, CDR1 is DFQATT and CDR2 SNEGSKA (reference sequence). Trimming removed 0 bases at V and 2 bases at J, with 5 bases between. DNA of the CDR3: TGCAGTGCTAGAGATAGTCCCTACAATGAGCAGTTCTTC. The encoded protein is CSARDSPYNEQFF.

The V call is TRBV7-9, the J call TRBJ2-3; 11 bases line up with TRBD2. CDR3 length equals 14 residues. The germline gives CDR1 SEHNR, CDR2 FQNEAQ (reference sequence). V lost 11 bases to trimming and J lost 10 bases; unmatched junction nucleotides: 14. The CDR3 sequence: CAGGGTSGLVSQYF. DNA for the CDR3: TGTGCCGGGGGAGGGACTAGCGGACTGGTTTCGCAGTATTTT.